Below, 14 T cell receptor beta chains from the same sample are listed, as sequenced in a study of CD8 T cells in Susac syndrome. An input of roughly 0.45 to 1 ug of RNA was subjected to reverse transcription using random hexamers. TCRdb processed the immunoSEQ multiplex PCR reads anew with MiXCR; each CDR3 protein has one entry. This table holds just over 150,000 distinct CDR3 sequences, around 95% found once. The sample taken for sequencing was CD4+ T cells from PBMCs. These receptor sequences come from a human donor with Susac syndrome.

The rearrangement links TRBV5-4 to TRBJ2-1; 8 nucleotides align to TRBD1. The CDR3 covers 13 residues. The V gene end was trimmed by 3 bases and the J gene end by 9 bases; junction bases not matched to a gene: 5. The germline CDR1 and CDR2 sequences are SGHNT and YYREEE (reference sequence). CDR3 region: CASSWGTGSEQFF. For the CDR3, the DNA is TGTGCCAGCAGCTGGGGGACAGGATCTGAGCAGTTCTTC.

V usage is TRBV11-1 and J usage is TRBJ2-2; 11 bases line up with TRBD1. V lost 0 bases and J lost 3; bases outside the gene matches: 3. The CDR3 sequence is 17 residues long. CDR1 and CDR2 (germline): SGHAT, FQDESV (reference sequence). The CDR3 protein is CASSLAWGQGDTGELFF. The DNA for the CDR3 is TGTGCCAGCAGCTTAGCCTGGGGACAGGGGGACACCGGGGAGCTGTTTTTT. The full variable domain, its missing parts supplied by reference TRBV11-1 and TRBJ2-2, is EAEVAQSPRYKITEKSQAVAFWCDPISGHATLYWYRQILGQGPELLVQFQDESVVDDSQLPKDRFSAERLKGVDSTLKIQPAELGDSAMYLCASSLAWGQGDTGELFFGEGSRLTVL.

The chain joins TRBV5-4 to TRBJ1-1; D is perhaps TRBD1 (6 bases). Trimming pared 4 bases from V and 8 bases from J, leaving 15 bases between. CDR3 length: 13 residues. The V gene's germline CDR1 is SGHNT and CDR2 YYREEE (reference sequence). The CDR3 sequence is CASSPPRGKEAFF. In DNA, the CDR3 is TGTGCCAGCAGCCCCCCTAGGGGGAAGGAAGCTTTCTTT.

This chain joins TRBV9 and TRBJ2-2, with no clear D. The CDR3 totals 14 residues. The germline V gene encodes CDR1 SGDLS and CDR2 YYNGEE. With 4 bases removed from V and 4 bases from J, the gap between germline ends came to 11 bases. CDR3: CASSSRLVTGELFF. CDR3 in DNA: TGTGCCAGCAGCTCCCGTTTGGTCACCGGGGAGCTGTTTTTT.

The rearrangement joins TRBV29-1 to TRBJ1-1; 7 nucleotides align to TRBD1. J was trimmed by 1 base and V by 6 bases; bases with no gene match: 8. The CDR3 runs to 14 residues. Germline-derived CDR1 and CDR2 are SQVTM and ANQGSEA. Here the CDR3 reads CSVDQQGWNTEAFF. The CDR3 DNA reads as TGCAGCGTGGACCAACAGGGGTGGAACACTGAAGCTTTCTTT.

The chain employs TRBV20-1 and TRBJ2-5; no definite D call. Trimming stripped 3 bases from V and 5 bases from J, with 4 bases between. In germline, CDR1 is DFQATT, CDR2 SNEGSKA (reference sequence). The CDR3 extends over 10 amino acids. CDR3 residues: CSASEETQYF. For the CDR3, the DNA is TGCAGTGCTAGTGAGGAGACCCAGTACTTC.

The genes are TRBV5-6 and TRBJ1-6; the D gene is possibly TRBD1 (6 bases). The CDR3 sequence is 15 residues long. Per germline, CDR1 SGHDT and CDR2 YYEEEE. The V end lost 0 bases, the J end lost 8 bases, and 12 bases lay between the germline ends. The CDR3 DNA is TGTGCCAGCAGCTTGGGTACAGGGACGGATTCACCCCTCCACTTT. Protein sequence: CASSLGTGTDSPLHF.

The rearrangement joins TRBV7-2 to TRBJ2-1, with D possibly matching TRBD2 (5 bases). V dropped 7 bases and J dropped 1 base, with 11 bases sitting between them. The CDR3 loop spans 14 amino acids. The germline CDR1 and CDR2 sequences are SGHTA and FQGNSA. The CDR3 nucleotides read TGTGCCAGCAATGGCGGGCGATCCTACAATGAGCAGTTCTTC. Protein: CASNGGRSYNEQFF. Combining the CDR3 with reference TRBV7-2 and TRBJ2-1 gives the whole variable domain GAGVSQSPSNKVTEKGKDVELRCDPISGHTALYWYRQSLGQGLEFLIYFQGNSAPDKSGLPSDRFSAERTGGSVSTLTIQRTQQEDSAVYLCASNGGRSYNEQFFGPGTRLTVL.

V usage is TRBV7-8 and J usage is TRBJ2-2; 10 bases map to TRBD1. Losses at the gene ends were 1 base for V and 5 bases for J; bases not matched to a gene: 4. The length of the CDR3 is 16 residues. Germline CDR1 SGHVS, CDR2 FQNEAQ. CDR3 DNA: TGTGCCAGCAGCTTAGTTGCGGGACAGGGGACCGGGGAGCTGTTTTTT. It specifies CASSLVAGQGTGELFF.

This clonotype has just one count. This chain links TRBV9 with TRBJ2-2; D is possibly TRBD1 (6 bases). The germline gives CDR1 SGDLS, CDR2 YYNGEE. The V gene lost 1 base and the J gene lost 4 bases, with 8 bases spanning the gap. The CDR3 covers 14 residues. The DNA of the CDR3 is TGTGCCAGCAGCGTAACCAGGGGCACCGGGGAGCTGTTTTTT. Protein sequence: CASSVTRGTGELFF.

V and J are TRBV15 and TRBJ2-1; no firm D call. V was shortened by 2 bases and J by 0 bases, with 8 bases between the two germline ends. Germline values: CDR1 LNHNV, CDR2 YYDKDF (reference sequence). The CDR3 has 15 residues. The CDR3 spells CATSRPASSYNEQFF. Written as DNA, the CDR3 is TGTGCCACCAGCAGACCTGCTAGCTCCTACAATGAGCAGTTCTTC.

CDR3 region: CATGRDTYEQYF. The CDR3 nucleotides read TGTGCCACCGGACGGGACACCTACGAGCAGTACTTC. The chain recombines TRBV15 with TRBJ2-7; tentatively, D is TRBD1 (6 bases). The CDR3 has 12 residues. Germline-derived CDR1 and CDR2 are LNHNV and YYDKDF (reference sequence). V was cut by 8 bases and J by 2 bases, with 10 bases left in between.

This chain connects TRBV6-6 to TRBJ2-3; D not resolved. Germline CDR1 and CDR2: MNHNY and SVGAGI (reference sequence). The V end was cut by 2 bases, the J end by 6 bases, with 12 bases between. The CDR3 has 14 amino acids. CDR3 region: CASSYEQAWDTQYF. As DNA, the CDR3 is TGTGCCAGCAGTTACGAGCAGGCATGGGATACGCAGTATTTT.

The rearrangement links TRBV15 to TRBJ2-7, with D perhaps TRBD2 (5 bases). CDR3 length: 12 residues. From germline, CDR1 is LNHNV and CDR2 YYDKDF (reference sequence). V lost 5 bases, J lost 6 bases, and 11 bases lay in between. Here the CDR3 reads CATSGGRSEQYF. The CDR3 DNA reads TGTGCCACCAGCGGAGGACGGAGCGAGCAGTACTTC.